One sample yielded the 12 T cell receptor beta chains listed below, sequenced in a study of blood T cell repertoires in COVID-19 (dated by TCRdb to 2020 to 2022). Library method: the immunoSEQ multiplex PCR assay. This immuneACCESS table, as held by TCRdb, lists in-frame sequences with V and J called but not all clones. Of the missing ones, under half trace to an unresolved V gene in checked studies; the others have no known cause. The sample has about 160,000 clones on record, under 90% of them singletons. Roughly 19% of the sample belongs to the ten largest clones. Sequences were obtained from peripheral blood. Receptors were obtained from a woman of 80 years or more with acute or convalescent COVID-19.

The rearrangement uses TRBV3-1 (or the pseudogene TRBV3-2) and TRBJ1-2; D not certain. The CDR3 has 11 amino acids. V lost 1 base to trimming and J lost 7 bases, with 4 bases between them. The germline CDR1 and CDR2 sequences are LGHDT and YNNKEL (reference sequence). The CDR3 region has the DNA TGTGCCAGCAGCCAAGGGCTTGGCTACACCTTC. Translated, it gives CASSQGLGYTF.

The V gene is TRBV11-2, the J gene TRBJ2-5, with D possibly TRBD1 on 6 matching bases. The CDR3 totals 15 residues. Looked up from germline, CDR1 is SGHAT and CDR2 is FQNNGV. Trimming took 2 bases from V and 4 from J, leaving 14 bases between them. CDR3 in DNA: TGTGCCAGCAGCTTAAGGTTGAACAGGGCAGAGACCCAGTACTTC. Encoded protein: CASSLRLNRAETQYF.

Details on this clone: The same CDR3 is also encoded by other DNA sequences in this sample. The gene calls are TRBV18 and TRBJ2-2; 11 nucleotides align to TRBD2. There are 17 residues in the CDR3. Trimming took 3 bases from V and 0 from J; bases not matched to a gene: 3. Germline loops: CDR1 KGHSH, CDR2 LQKENI. The CDR3 here is CASSPPGLAANTGELFF. The DNA of the CDR3 is TGTGCCAGCTCACCCCCGGGACTAGCGGCGAACACCGGGGAGCTGTTTTTT.

The sample holds one count of this clone. V gene TRBV5-1 combines with J gene TRBJ1-3; the D is unclear. Germline lookup yields CDR1 SGHRS and CDR2 YFSETQ. The CDR3 is 13 amino acids. Between the trimmed V and J ends, which lost 0 bases and 4 bases, there was a span of 5 bases. CDR3 nucleotide sequence: TGCGCCAGCAGCTTGGCGGTGGGAAACACCATATATTTT. Its translation is CASSLAVGNTIYF.

The rearrangement uses TRBV7-9 and TRBJ1-6, with D unresolved. V was clipped by 5 bases and J by 9 bases, with 14 bases between them. This CDR3 has 14 amino acids. Germline CDR1 is SEHNR and CDR2 is FQNEAQ (reference sequence). The CDR3 reads CASSPPGRGSPLHF. The CDR3 nucleotides are TGTGCCAGCAGCCCCCCGGGTCGGGGTTCACCCCTCCACTTT. Together with reference TRBV7-9 and TRBJ1-6, the CDR3 gives the full variable domain: DTGVSQNPRHKITKRGQNVTFRCDPISEHNRLYWYRQTLGQGPEFLTYFQNEAQLEKSRLLSDRFSAERPKGSFSTLEIQRTEQGDSAMYLCASSPPGRGSPLHFGNGTRLTVT.

This clone was seen once. This chain joins TRBV4-2 and TRBJ1-3; no definite D call. The V gene lost 1 base and the J gene lost 3 bases, with 19 bases spanning the gap. The CDR3 extends over 18 amino acids. Germline CDR1 LGHNA, CDR2 YNFKEQ. CDR3 sequence: CASSQAPQGRTNGNTIYF. CDR3 nucleotides: TGTGCCAGCAGCCAAGCCCCTCAAGGGAGGACGAATGGAAACACCATATATTTT.

The V call is TRBV7-2, the J call TRBJ2-5; D is possibly TRBD2 (7 bases). V was clipped by 6 bases and J by 4 bases, with 9 bases between them. The CDR3 runs 12 residues. Germline V lookup: CDR1 SGHTA, CDR2 FQGNSA. CDR3 sequence: CASSRGGETQYF. The CDR3 nucleotides read TGTGCCAGCAGTAGGGGGGGAGAGACCCAGTACTTC.

The chain couples TRBV14 to TRBJ1-1; 8 bases line up with TRBD1. Trimming cost V 4 bases and J 4 bases; bases outside gene matches: 2. The CDR3 is made up of 13 amino acids. The V gene's germline CDR1 is SGHDN and CDR2 FVKESK. CDR3 region: CASSRTGGTEAFF. CDR3 bases: TGTGCCAGCAGCCGCACAGGGGGCACTGAAGCTTTCTTT. The whole variable domain, filled in from reference TRBV14 and TRBJ1-1, reads EAGVTQFPSHSVIEKGQTVTLRCDPISGHDNLYWYRRVMGKEIKFLLHFVKESKQDESGMPNNRFLAERTGGTYSTLKVQPAELEDSGVYFCASSRTGGTEAFFGQGTRLTVV.

This clone appeared a few times. This chain joins TRBV19 and TRBJ1-5, with TRBD1 as a possible D gene (6 bases). From germline, CDR1 is LNHDA and CDR2 SQIVND (reference sequence). This CDR3 is built from 14 residues. The germline V and J ends were trimmed by 8 bases and 0 bases, with 11 bases remaining between them. In nucleotides, the CDR3 is TGTGCCAGTTCGGACAGATATAGCAATCAGCCCCAGCATTTT. It encodes CASSDRYSNQPQHF.

The genes are TRBV10-2 and TRBJ1-3; 9 bases fit TRBD1. The CDR3 has 17 residues. The junction had 6 bases not matched to a gene; V was cut back by 3 bases and J by 0 bases. Germline V CDR1 and CDR2: WSHSY, SAAADI. The CDR3 DNA reads TGCGCCAGCAGTGACGGGACAGGGCAAATCTCTGGAAACACCATATATTTT. Its translation is CASSDGTGQISGNTIYF.

The V and J genes are TRBV7-9 and TRBJ1-5, with unresolved D. The V gene lost 3 bases and the J gene lost 0 bases, with 3 bases spanning the gap. The germline V gene has CDR1 SEHNR and CDR2 FQNEAQ (reference sequence). The CDR3 has 13 amino acids. The CDR3 is CASSFNSNQPQHF. The CDR3 DNA follows: TGTGCCAGCAGCTTTAATAGCAATCAGCCCCAGCATTTT. Looking up the rest from reference TRBV7-9 and TRBJ1-5 gives the full variable domain: DTGVSQNPRHKITKRGQNVTFRCDPISEHNRLYWYRQTLGQGPEFLTYFQNEAQLEKSRLLSDRFSAERPKGSFSTLEIQRTEQGDSAMYLCASSFNSNQPQHFGDGTRLSIL.

The genes are TRBV30 and TRBJ2-7; 7 positions agree with TRBD1. The junction had 9 bases not matched to a gene; V was cut back by 4 bases and J by 3 bases. CDR1 is GTSNPN and CDR2 is SVGIG in the germline V gene (reference sequence). This CDR3 spans 14 amino acids. DNA for the CDR3: TGTGCCTGGAAGCCGGCAGGGGGATTCTACGAGCAGTACTTC. It specifies CAWKPAGGFYEQYF.